This entry lists 22 T cell receptor beta chains sequenced from one sample in a study of T cells after yellow fever vaccination (dated by TCRdb to about 2019). What this sample's treatment or condition label stands for: live attenuated yellow fever vaccine strain. Libraries were prepared through 5' RACE. The instrument given in TCRdb is Illumina HiSeq 2500. TCRdb reworked the public reads: Q25 trimming with fastp, MiXCR clone assembly, productive beta chains retained. Each entry is one CDR3 protein sequence, shown with its most common DNA and genes. The sample table contains hundreds of thousands of distinct CDR3 sequences; only one count was recorded for 12% of them. The top ten clonotypes cover more than 13% of the sample. Sequenced here: PBMCs, sampled on the day of the yellow fever booster vaccination. The receptor source for this set is a man aged 30 to 45 who received the YFV17D yellow fever vaccine.

The CDR3 nucleotides are TGTGCCAGCACCCAATCTCTAGCGACCCCCTACGAGCAGTACTTC. Residues: CASTQSLATPYEQYF. The chain is built from TRBV6-1 and TRBJ2-7; maybe TRBD2 (6 bases). The ends were cut back, 7 bases at V and 2 bases at J, with 18 bases in the middle. The germline gives CDR1 MNHNS, CDR2 SASEGT. CDR3 length: 15 amino acids.

This clonotype was observed a handful of times. The rearrangement joins TRBV4-3 to TRBJ2-7; no reliable D call. V lost 0 bases and J 2 bases, leaving 8 bases between the germline ends. The CDR3 spans 14 residues. Germline V gene data show CDR1 as LGHNA and CDR2 as YSLEER. The CDR3 DNA follows: TGCGCCAGCAGCCAAGATCTTCGGGCCTACGAGCAGTACTTC. This translates into CASSQDLRAYEQYF.

The chain is built from TRBV6-5 and TRBJ2-5; perhaps TRBD1 as D (6 bases). The CDR3 extends over 15 amino acids. Germline V gives CDR1 MNHEY, CDR2 SVGAGI. The germline V and J ends were trimmed by 0 bases and 5 bases, with 13 bases remaining between them. The CDR3 region has the DNA TGTGCCAGCAGTTACTCCAACAGGGTTAGGGAGACCCAGTACTTC. Amino acids: CASSYSNRVRETQYF.

This clonotype was detected only a few times. V usage is TRBV5-1 and J usage is TRBJ2-5; 15 bases line up with TRBD2. Germline V CDR1 and CDR2: SGHRS, YFSETQ. Trimming cost V 4 bases and J 4 bases; bases outside gene matches: 11. The CDR3 length is 18 residues. The CDR3 nucleotides are TGCGCCAGCAGCCCTGGACTAGCGGGAGGGCAAATGGCAGAGACCCAGTACTTC. It encodes CASSPGLAGGQMAETQYF.

The chain uses TRBV30 and TRBJ1-2, with D uncertain. V lost 2 bases and J lost 0, with 22 bases in between. Germline V CDR1 and CDR2: GTSNPN, SVGIG (reference sequence). The CDR3 consists of 18 residues. The CDR3 loop is CAWSPFGEGGISNYGYTF. CDR3 coding DNA: TGTGCCTGGAGTCCCTTTGGGGAGGGCGGAATATCTAACTATGGCTACACCTTC.

The chain uses TRBV5-8 and TRBJ1-2; 8 nucleotides align to TRBD1. Germline values: CDR1 SGHTS, CDR2 YDEGEE. J lost 4 bases, V lost 2 bases, and 7 bases had no gene match. The CDR3 loop spans 15 amino acids. The CDR3 nucleotides read TGTGCCAGCAGCTTTAGCCATGACAGGGGCTATGGCTACACCTTC. Its translation: CASSFSHDRGYGYTF.

The sample holds many counts of this clonotype. The V and J genes are TRBV29-1 and TRBJ2-5, with a possible D match to TRBD1 (5 bases). Trimming took off 6 bases at V and 6 bases at J, with 14 bases between the two ends. Germline V gene lookup returns CDR1 SQVTM and CDR2 ANQGSEA. This CDR3 comprises 12 residues. CDR3 residues: CSVSSGMQTQYF. The CDR3 DNA reads as TGCAGCGTCTCATCAGGGATGCAGACCCAGTACTTC.

This clonotype was recorded a few times. The chain uses TRBV19 and TRBJ2-2; TRBD2 matches at 12 bases. The CDR3 extends over 15 amino acids. Trimming cost V 7 bases and J 6 bases; bases outside gene matches: 6. Looked up from germline, CDR1 is LNHDA and CDR2 is SQIVND (reference sequence). The CDR3 DNA sequence: TGTGCCAGTACTCTTAGACTAGCGGGAGCCGGGGAGCTGTTTTTT. Translation: CASTLRLAGAGELFF.

This clonotype has just a few counts. This chain uses TRBV27 with TRBJ2-2, with D hard to call. CDR3 length: 13 amino acids. Germline assignment: CDR1 MNHEY and CDR2 SMNVEV (reference sequence). Deletions cut 7 bases from V and 0 bases from J, with 6 bases between. In DNA, the CDR3 is TGTGCCAGCACCAGGACGAACACCGGGGAGCTGTTTTTT. Its translation is CASTRTNTGELFF.

The rearrangement joins TRBV7-3 to TRBJ2-1; perhaps TRBD2 as D (5 bases). There are 16 residues in the CDR3. Germline CDR1 SGHTA, CDR2 FQGTGA. Trimming took off 5 bases at V and 5 bases at J, with 19 bases between the two ends. CDR3 coding DNA: TGTGCCAGCAGCCCTAGCAGCGGAGCGGTAGACAATGAGCAGTTCTTC. This codes for CASSPSSGAVDNEQFF.

The chain recombines TRBV7-8 with TRBJ2-3; 9 bases are shared with TRBD1. Germline loops: CDR1 SGHVS, CDR2 FQNEAQ. The CDR3 extends over 16 amino acids. V dropped 5 bases and J dropped 4; count of bases not matched to a gene: 10. CDR3 DNA sequence: TGTGCCAGCAGCCACCCCACAGGGGGCGGCCCAGATACGCAGTATTTT. Translating gives CASSHPTGGGPDTQYF.

The genes are TRBV18 and TRBJ1-1; D not resolved. V gave up 2 bases and J gave up 4 bases, with 17 bases separating them. Germline V gives CDR1 KGHSH, CDR2 LQKENI. This CDR3 is built from 16 residues. This chain's CDR3 is CASSPIVGEYGTEAFF. For the CDR3, the DNA is TGTGCCAGCTCACCAATTGTCGGGGAATACGGCACTGAAGCTTTCTTT.

This clonotype was recorded many times. V is TRBV28 and J is TRBJ2-5; tentatively, D is TRBD2 (6 bases). With 3 bases removed from V and 4 bases from J, the gap between germline ends came to 12 bases. This CDR3 is 14 amino acids long. CDR1 and CDR2 from the germline V gene are MDHEN and SYDVKM. The CDR3 spells CASSLVGGRETQYF. DNA of the CDR3: TGTGCCAGCAGTTTGGTGGGGGGAAGAGAGACCCAGTACTTC.

This clonotype was counted a few times. The V and J genes are TRBV18 and TRBJ1-5, with 9 positions matching TRBD1. This CDR3 is 17 amino acids long. The V gene's germline CDR1 is KGHSH and CDR2 LQKENI. Losses at the gene ends were 6 bases for V and 1 base for J; bases not matched to a gene: 10. CDR3 protein: CASSPTGGIFSNQPQHF. The CDR3 DNA reads as TGTGCCAGCTCCCCGACAGGGGGTATCTTCAGCAATCAGCCCCAGCATTTT. Variable domain in full (rest from reference TRBV18 and TRBJ1-5): NAGVMQNPRHLVRRRGQEARLRCSPMKGHSHVYWYRQLPEEGLKFMVYLQKENIIDESGMPKERFSAEFPKEGPSILRIQQVVRGDSAAYFCASSPTGGIFSNQPQHFGDGTRLSIL.

This clonotype has ten or more counts. The CDR3 loop reads CASSLYQGANEQYF. DNA for the CDR3: TGTGCCAGCAGCTTGTATCAGGGGGCGAACGAGCAGTACTTC. This sequence joins TRBV5-5 and TRBJ2-7; 8 bases are a match to TRBD1. Trimming removed 1 base from V and 5 bases from J; junction bases left unmatched: 5. The germline CDR1 and CDR2 sequences are SGHKS and YYEKEE (reference sequence). This CDR3 is built from 14 residues. Drawing the rest from reference TRBV5-5 and TRBJ2-7, the complete variable domain is DAGVTQSPTHLIKTRGQQVTLRCSPISGHKSVSWYQQVLGQGPQFIFQYYEKEERGRGNFPDRFSARQFPNYSSELNVNALLLGDSALYLCASSLYQGANEQYFGPGTRLTVT.

The chain employs TRBV12-3 or TRBV12-4 and TRBJ2-7; D is ambiguous. The V and J ends lost 3 bases and 4 bases respectively, with 10 bases between them. This CDR3 has 13 amino acids. This chain's CDR3 is CASSFSQLYEQYF. In nucleotides, the CDR3 is TGTGCCAGCAGTTTCAGCCAGCTATACGAGCAGTACTTC.

The V call is TRBV20-1, the J call TRBJ2-5, with a tentative D call TRBD1 (6 bases). Trimming removed 7 bases at V and 3 bases at J, with 12 bases between. The CDR3 runs 12 residues. Germline V gene sequence: CDR1 DFQATT, CDR2 SNEGSKA (reference sequence). The CDR3 DNA reads as TGCAGTGTTTGGACAGAGAAAGAGACCCAGTACTTC. Its protein is CSVWTEKETQYF.

The chain joins TRBV27 to TRBJ2-2, with TRBD2 matching 8 bases. The germline CDR1 and CDR2 sequences are MNHEY and SMNVEV (reference sequence). V lost 5 bases, J lost 5 bases, and 10 bases stayed unmatched. The CDR3 runs to 16 residues. CDR3 protein: CASSPRGAGGTGELFF. The CDR3 nucleotides read TGTGCCAGCAGTCCCCGGGGGGCGGGAGGAACCGGGGAGCTGTTTTTT.

This clonotype has at least ten counts. The rearrangement joins TRBV15 to TRBJ2-6; D ambiguous. V dropped 0 bases and J dropped 2 bases, with 8 bases sitting between them. Germline assignment: CDR1 LNHNV and CDR2 YYDKDF (reference sequence). CDR3 length: 16 residues. In DNA, the CDR3 is TGTGCCACCAGCAGAGATCTGGTGGCTGGGGCCAACGTCCTGACTTTC. Its protein product is CATSRDLVAGANVLTF. The full variable domain, its missing parts supplied by reference TRBV15 and TRBJ2-6, is DAMVIQNPRYQVTQFGKPVTLSCSQTLNHNVMYWYQQKSSQAPKLLFHYYDKDFNNEADTPDNFQSRRPNTSFCFLDIRSPGLGDTAMYLCATSRDLVAGANVLTFGAGSRLTVL.

The rearrangement joins TRBV7-3 to TRBJ2-3, with D possibly matching TRBD2 (6 bases). V lost 1 base, J lost 0 bases, and 11 bases lay in between. CDR3 length equals 16 residues. Germline CDR1 is SGHTA and CDR2 is FQGTGA. In DNA, the CDR3 is TGTGCCAGCAGCTTAATCGGGGGAGCTAGCACAGATACGCAGTATTTT. Protein: CASSLIGGASTDTQYF.

In its sample, this clonotype was seen many times. V and J are TRBV27 and TRBJ1-2; TRBD1 aligns across 7 bases. V shed 10 bases, J shed 6 bases, and the junction held 11 bases outside the gene matches. The CDR3 has 13 amino acids. Germline CDR1 is MNHEY and CDR2 is SMNVEV (reference sequence). CDR3 residues: CATRPTGVHGYTF. The CDR3 DNA reads as TGTGCCACCAGACCTACAGGGGTACATGGCTACACCTTC.

The chain links TRBV12-3 or TRBV12-4 to TRBJ1-2, with D unresolved. The CDR3 totals 11 residues. Trimming removed 5 bases from V and 6 bases from J, with 7 bases in between. This CDR3 is CASSRIDGYTF. The DNA for the CDR3 is TGTGCCAGCAGTCGCATAGATGGCTACACCTTC.